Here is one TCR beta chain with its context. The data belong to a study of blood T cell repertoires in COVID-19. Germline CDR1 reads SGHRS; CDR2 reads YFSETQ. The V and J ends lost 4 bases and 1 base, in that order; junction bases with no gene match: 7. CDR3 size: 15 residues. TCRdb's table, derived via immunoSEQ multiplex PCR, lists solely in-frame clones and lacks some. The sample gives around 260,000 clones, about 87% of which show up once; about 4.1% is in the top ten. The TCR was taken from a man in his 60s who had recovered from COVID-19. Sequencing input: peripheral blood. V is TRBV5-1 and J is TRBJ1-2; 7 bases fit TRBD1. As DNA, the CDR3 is TGCGCCAGCAGCCTGGGACAGAAAAATAACTATGGCTACACCTTC. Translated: CASSLGQKNNYGYTF.